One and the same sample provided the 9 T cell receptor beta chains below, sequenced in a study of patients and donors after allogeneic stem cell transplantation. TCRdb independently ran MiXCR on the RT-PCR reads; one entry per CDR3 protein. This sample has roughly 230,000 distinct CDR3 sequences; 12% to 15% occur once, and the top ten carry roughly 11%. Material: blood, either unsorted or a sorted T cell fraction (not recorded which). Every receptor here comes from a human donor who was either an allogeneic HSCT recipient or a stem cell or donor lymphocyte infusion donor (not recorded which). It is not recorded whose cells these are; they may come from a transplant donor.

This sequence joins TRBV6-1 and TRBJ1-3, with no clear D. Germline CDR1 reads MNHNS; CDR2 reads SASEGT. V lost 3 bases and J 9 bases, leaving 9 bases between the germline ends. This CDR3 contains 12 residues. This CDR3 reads CASSERRSTIYF. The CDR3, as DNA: TGTGCCAGCAGTGAGCGGCGGAGCACCATATATTTT.

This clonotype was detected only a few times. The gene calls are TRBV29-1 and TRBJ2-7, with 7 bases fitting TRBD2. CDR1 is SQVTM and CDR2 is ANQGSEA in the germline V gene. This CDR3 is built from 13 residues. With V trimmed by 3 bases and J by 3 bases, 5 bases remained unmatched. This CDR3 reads CSVEGRADYEQYF. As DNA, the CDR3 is TGCAGCGTTGAGGGGAGGGCCGACTACGAGCAGTACTTC.

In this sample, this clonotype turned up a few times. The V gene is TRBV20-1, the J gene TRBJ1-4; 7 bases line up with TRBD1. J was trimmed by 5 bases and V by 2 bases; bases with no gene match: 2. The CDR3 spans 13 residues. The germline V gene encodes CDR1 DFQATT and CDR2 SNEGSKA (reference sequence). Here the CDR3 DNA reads TGCAGTGCTAGAATAGGGGGCAATGAAAAACTGTTTTTT. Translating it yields CSARIGGNEKLFF.

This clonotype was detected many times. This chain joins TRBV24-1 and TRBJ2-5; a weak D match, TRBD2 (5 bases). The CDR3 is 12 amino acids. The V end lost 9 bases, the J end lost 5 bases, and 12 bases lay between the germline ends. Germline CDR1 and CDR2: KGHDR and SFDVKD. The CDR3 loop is CATAGMLETQYF. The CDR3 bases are TGTGCCACCGCCGGGATGTTGGAGACCCAGTACTTC.

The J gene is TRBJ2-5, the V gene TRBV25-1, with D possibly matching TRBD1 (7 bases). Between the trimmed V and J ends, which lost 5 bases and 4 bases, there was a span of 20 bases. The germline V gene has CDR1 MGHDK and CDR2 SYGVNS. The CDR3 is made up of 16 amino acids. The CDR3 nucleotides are TGTGCCAGCAGTCAACTCGGCCGACAGGGAGGAGAGACCCAGTACTTC. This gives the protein CASSQLGRQGGETQYF.

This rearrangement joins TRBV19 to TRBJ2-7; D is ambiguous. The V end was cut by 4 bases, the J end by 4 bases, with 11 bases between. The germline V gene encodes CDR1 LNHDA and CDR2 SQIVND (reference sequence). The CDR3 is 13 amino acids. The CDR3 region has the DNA TGTGCCAGTAGTAGAACCGGGCAATACGAGCAGTACTTC. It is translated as CASSRTGQYEQYF.

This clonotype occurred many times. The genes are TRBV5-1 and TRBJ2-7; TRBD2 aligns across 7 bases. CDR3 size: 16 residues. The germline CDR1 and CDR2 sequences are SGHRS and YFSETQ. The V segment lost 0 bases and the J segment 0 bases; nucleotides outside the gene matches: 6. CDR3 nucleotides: TGCGCCAGCAGCTTGGGGGCCTGGGGGGGCTCCTACGAGCAGTACTTC. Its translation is CASSLGAWGGSYEQYF. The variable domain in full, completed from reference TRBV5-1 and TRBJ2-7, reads KAGVTQTPRYLIKTRGQQVTLSCSPISGHRSVSWYQQTPGQGLQFLFEYFSETQRNKGNFPGRFSGRQFSNSRSEMNVSTLELGDSALYLCASSLGAWGGSYEQYFGPGTRLTVT.

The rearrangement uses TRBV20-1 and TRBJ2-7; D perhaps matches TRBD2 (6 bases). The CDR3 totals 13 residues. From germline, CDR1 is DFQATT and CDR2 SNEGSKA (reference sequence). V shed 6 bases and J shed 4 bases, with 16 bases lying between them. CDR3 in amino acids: CSASRDFVYEQYF. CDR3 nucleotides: TGCAGTGCCAGCCGGGACTTTGTATACGAGCAGTACTTC.

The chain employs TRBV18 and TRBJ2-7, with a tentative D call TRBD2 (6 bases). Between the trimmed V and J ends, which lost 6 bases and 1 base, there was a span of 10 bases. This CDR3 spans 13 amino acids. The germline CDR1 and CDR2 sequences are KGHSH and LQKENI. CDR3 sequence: CASSTGSSYEQYF. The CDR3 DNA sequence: TGTGCCAGCTCCACCGGGAGTTCCTACGAGCAGTACTTC. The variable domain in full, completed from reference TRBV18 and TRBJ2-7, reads NAGVMQNPRHLVRRRGQEARLRCSPMKGHSHVYWYRQLPEEGLKFMVYLQKENIIDESGMPKERFSAEFPKEGPSILRIQQVVRGDSAAYFCASSTGSSYEQYFGPGTRLTVT.